This TCR beta chain was documented in a study of blood T cells in healthy people across ages. Findings of the study overall: Reliance upon unsorted PBMCs precluded definitive naive versus antigen-experienced comparison.

A few counts support this clonotype. The antigen remains undetermined. The use of a sample-barcoded 5' primer and a J-beta primer mix characterized a second PCR of roughly 6 to 11 cycles. TCRdb reanalysed the 5' RACE reads using MiXCR and keeps one entry per CDR3 protein. The sample holds 1,800,000 or so distinct CDR3 sequences, around 40% seen once. Isolation recovered at least 7 million PBMCs from every sample. Per sample, at least 6 micrograms of total RNA were extracted. Germline-derived CDR1 and CDR2 are MNHEY and SVGAGI. This CDR3 contains 18 residues. V was clipped by 0 bases and J by 4 bases; unmatched bases: 10.

The receptor was derived from a human donor in good health. Sequencing input: blood. The chain couples TRBV6-5 to TRBJ2-2, with 8 bases aligning to TRBD2. The CDR3 DNA reads TGTGCCAGCAGTTACTCGATCGGGAGCGGGGGCCGCACCGGGGAGCTGTTTTTT. Its protein is CASSYSIGSGGRTGELFF.